These T cell receptor beta chains were read from a single sample in a study of blood T cell repertoires in COVID-19. Method: immunoSEQ multiplex PCR; TCRdb's copy keeps in-frame clones and lacks some. The table includes fewer than 20,000 clones, 91% detected once. Sequences were obtained from peripheral blood. The receptor set was obtained from a human donor in a cohort sampled during active COVID-19. The CDR3 runs from the conserved cysteine through the conserved F or W. The D gene is left open where the match is weak. Not every row has a clone size; where given, it reads once, few, many or a size class.

d_gene,abundance,j_gene,v_gene,CDR3aa,CDR3nt
TRBD1,.,TRBJ1-2,TRBV10-3,CAIGTGANYGYTF,TGTGCCATCGGCACAGGGGCTAACTATGGCTACACCTTC
.,.,TRBJ2-7,TRBV27,CASSLARYSYEQYF,TGTGCCAGCAGTTTAGCCAGATACTCCTACGAGCAGTACTTC
TRBD2,.,TRBJ2-2,TRBV7-8,CASSLIILAGDTGELFF,TGTGCCAGCAGCTTAATTATCCTAGCGGGAGATACCGGGGAGCTGTTTTTT
TRBD1,.,TRBJ2-7,TRBV18,CASSAGTGSSYEQYF,TGTGCCAGCTCAGCCGGGACAGGGAGCTCCTACGAGCAGTACTTC
.,.,TRBJ1-2,TRBV19,CARNREKGDGYTF,TGTGCCAGGAACAGGGAAAAGGGGGATGGCTACACCTTC
.,.,TRBJ1-6,TRBV10-2,CASSPTGRKINSPLHF,TGCGCCAGCAGTCCGACAGGAAGAAAAATTAATTCACCCCTCCACTTT
.,.,TRBJ2-3,TRBV9,CASSVEGSSTDTQYF,TGTGCCAGCAGCGTAGAGGGGTCTAGCACAGATACGCAGTATTTT
.,once,TRBJ1-1,TRBV18,CASSPPGARNTEAFF,TGTGCCAGCTCACCTCCCGGAGCCCGGAACACTGAAGCTTTCTTT
TRBD1,.,TRBJ1-2,TRBV6-6,CASSERDRGWYGYTF,TGTGCCAGCAGTGAGAGGGACAGGGGATGGTATGGCTACACCTTC
.,.,TRBJ2-5,TRBV11-2,CASSRGSQETQYF,TGTGCCAGCAGCCGAGGGTCCCAAGAGACCCAGTACTTC
TRBD2,.,TRBJ2-4,TRBV12-3/TRBV12-4,CASRLSGGDIQYF,TGTGCCAGCAGGCTTAGCGGGGGAGACATTCAGTACTTC
TRBD1,few,TRBJ1-2,TRBV11-3,CASSLTQGARGYTF,TGTGCCAGCAGCTTAACACAGGGGGCGCGGGGCTACACCTTC
.,.,TRBJ1-3,TRBV28,CASRVVQGPGNTIYF,TGTGCCAGCAGGGTCGTGCAGGGGCCTGGAAACACCATATATTTT
.,.,TRBJ1-1,TRBV7-2,CASRTTSGVYTEAFF,TGTGCCAGCAGAACGACCTCAGGGGTATACACTGAAGCTTTCTTT
TRBD2,.,TRBJ2-7,TRBV6-2/TRBV6-3,CASSPNPGGYEQYF,TGTGCCAGCAGTCCCAATCCCGGGGGGTACGAGCAGTACTTC
TRBD1,.,TRBJ2-3,TRBV29-1,CSVERQGGTDTQYF,TGCAGCGTTGAACGACAGGGTGGCACAGATACGCAGTATTTT
TRBD1,.,TRBJ2-5,TRBV25-1,CASSDGTGGRETQYF,TGTGCCAGCAGTGATGGGACAGGGGGCAGAGAGACCCAGTACTTC
.,.,TRBJ1-2,TRBV6-5,CASSYSGRGAGYTF,TGTGCCAGCAGTTACTCGGGGAGGGGTGCGGGCTACACCTTC
TRBD2,.,TRBJ2-5,TRBV2,CASSEIGGVETQYF,TGTGCCAGCAGTGAGATTGGGGGGGTCGAGACCCAGTACTTC
TRBD2,once,TRBJ2-7,TRBV10-3,CAIRAGPTYEQYF,TGTGCCATTCGAGCGGGACCCACCTACGAGCAGTACTTC
.,.,TRBJ1-3,TRBV20-1,CSASGGNTIYF,TGCAGTGCTAGCGGGGGGAACACCATATATTTT
.,once,TRBJ2-1,TRBV5-5,CASSLDLNEQFF,TGTGCCAGCAGCTTGGATCTCAATGAGCAGTTCTTC
.,.,TRBJ1-2,TRBV5-1,CASSLQRVDYGYTF,TGCGCCAGCAGCTTACAGAGAGTAGACTATGGCTACACCTTC
.,.,TRBJ2-5,TRBV25-1,CASSEVGRGETQYF,TGTGCCAGCAGTGAAGTAGGTAGGGGGGAGACCCAGTACTTC
TRBD1,.,TRBJ2-7,TRBV24-1,CATSAGGSYEQYF,TGTGCCACCAGTGCAGGGGGCTCCTACGAGCAGTACTTC
TRBD1,.,TRBJ1-1,TRBV9,CASSSRDRGQGGTEAFF,TGTGCCAGCAGTTCCAGGGACAGGGGGCAAGGGGGCACTGAAGCTTTCTTT
.,.,TRBJ2-1,TRBV4-1,CASSQPPRGSYNEQFF,TGCGCCAGCAGCCAACCTCCAAGGGGTTCCTACAATGAGCAGTTCTTC
.,.,TRBJ1-1,TRBV7-8,CASSMTANTEAFF,TGTGCCAGCAGCATGACAGCTAACACTGAAGCTTTCTTT
TRBD1,.,TRBJ2-3,TRBV19,CASNRQGVDTQYF,TGTGCCAGTAATAGGCAGGGGGTAGATACGCAGTATTTT
TRBD1,.,TRBJ2-5,TRBV15,CATSRGGTGRETQYF,TGTGCCACCAGCAGAGGGGGGACAGGGCGAGAGACCCAGTACTTC
TRBD2,.,TRBJ2-5,TRBV4-1,CASSQDRAGGQETQYF,TGCGCCAGCAGCCAAGATCGGGCGGGGGGACAAGAGACCCAGTACTTC
TRBD1,.,TRBJ2-1,TRBV27,CASTPGQAYNEQFF,TGTGCCAGCACCCCGGGACAGGCCTACAATGAGCAGTTCTTC
.,few,TRBJ1-2,TRBV5-1,CASSAERGYTF,TGCGCCAGCAGCGCAGAAAGAGGCTACACCTTC
.,.,TRBJ1-2,TRBV19,CASSTRASGYGYTF,TGTGCCAGTAGTACCAGGGCGTCGGGCTATGGCTACACCTTC
TRBD1,.,TRBJ2-7,TRBV5-3,CARSLPRTGRYHEQYF,TGTGCCAGAAGCTTACCTCGGACAGGGAGGTACCACGAGCAGTACTTC
.,.,TRBJ1-2,TRBV6-6,CASSSQGKANYGYTF,TGTGCCAGCAGTTCACAGGGAAAAGCTAACTATGGCTACACCTTC
TRBD1,.,TRBJ1-4,TRBV30,CAWSPGTAANEKLFF,TGTGCCTGGAGTCCCGGGACAGCCGCGAATGAAAAACTGTTTTTT
.,.,TRBJ1-3,TRBV12-3/TRBV12-4,CASSLIRDTIYF,TGTGCCAGCAGTTTAATCCGGGACACCATATATTTT
.,once,TRBJ2-3,TRBV2,CASQGAAAPDTQYF,TGTGCCAGCCAAGGAGCGGCCGCGCCAGATACGCAGTATTTT
.,.,TRBJ1-1,TRBV20-1,CSAPLNTEAFF,TGCAGTGCTCCTTTGAACACTGAAGCTTTCTTT
.,.,TRBJ2-7,TRBV6-4,CDDHRETYEQYF,TGTGACGACCACAGGGAAACCTACGAGCAGTACTTC
TRBD2,.,TRBJ2-7,TRBV5-4,CASSLRSSGNYEQYF,TGTGCCAGCAGCTTGAGATCTAGCGGGAACTACGAGCAGTACTTC
.,once,TRBJ2-2,TRBV18,CASSPLSSGELFF,TGTGCCAGCTCACCACTAAGCTCCGGGGAGCTGTTTTTT
.,once,TRBJ2-7,TRBV5-4,CASSLVLNSNEQYF,TGTGCCAGCAGCTTGGTCCTTAACTCGAACGAGCAGTACTTC
.,.,TRBJ2-5,TRBV7-2,CASSLERMGGTQYF,TGTGCCAGCAGCTTAGAGAGGATGGGGGGGACCCAGTACTTC
TRBD1,.,TRBJ1-1,TRBV29-1,CSVDRTGVKNEAFF,TGCAGCGTTGACAGGACAGGGGTGAAGAATGAAGCTTTCTTT
TRBD2,.,TRBJ2-2,TRBV5-1,CASRAGGSTGELFF,TGCGCCAGCAGGGCGGGAGGTTCAACCGGGGAGCTGTTTTTT
.,.,TRBJ2-3,TRBV3-1/TRBV3-2,CASSLNPPSEGQYF,TGTGCCAGCAGCCTCAACCCCCCTAGCGAAGGGCAGTATTTT
.,.,TRBJ2-7,TRBV28,CASSLLGATYEQYF,TGTGCCAGCAGTCTCCTAGGGGCGACCTACGAGCAGTACTTC
TRBD1,.,TRBJ1-5,TRBV6-5,CASSQDRGNQPQHF,TGTGCCAGCAGCCAAGACAGGGGGAATCAGCCCCAGCATTTT
.,.,TRBJ1-3,TRBV30,CAWDRLGNTIYF,TGTGCCTGGGACAGGTTAGGAAACACCATATATTTT
.,.,TRBJ2-6,TRBV4-3,CASSQEGGHSGANVLTF,TGCGCCAGCAGCCAAGAAGGCGGCCACTCTGGGGCCAACGTCCTGACTTTC
TRBD2,.,TRBJ2-3,TRBV5-4,CASSGRTSGADTQYF,TGTGCCAGCAGCGGGAGGACTAGCGGGGCCGATACGCAGTATTTT
TRBD1,.,TRBJ1-1,TRBV5-4,CASSGRTGENTEAFF,TGTGCCAGCAGCGGCCGGACAGGGGAGAACACTGAAGCTTTCTTT
TRBD1,few,TRBJ1-5,TRBV7-2,CASSLVGTVGNQPQHF,TGTGCCAGCAGCTTAGTAGGGACAGTGGGCAATCAGCCCCAGCATTTT
.,once,TRBJ2-1,TRBV15,CATNPDSSSYNEQFF,TGTGCCACCAATCCGGACTCGAGCTCCTACAATGAGCAGTTCTTC
TRBD1,.,TRBJ1-4,TRBV27,CASSLSRTGREKLFF,TGTGCCAGCAGTTTATCTCGGACAGGACGCGAAAAACTGTTTTTT
TRBD2,.,TRBJ2-3,TRBV11-2,CASSWGVAGGDTQYF,TGTGCCAGCAGCTGGGGGGTAGCGGGAGGTGATACGCAGTATTTT